One and the same sample provided the 12 T cell receptor beta chains below, sequenced in a study of T cell responses to AZD1222 COVID-19 vaccine. Libraries were prepared by immunoSEQ multiplex PCR; TCRdb keeps only in-frame clonotypes and omits some of them. The sample records some 120,000 clones, over 85% being singletons. The sequences come from peripheral blood, collected on day 0 of AZD1222 vaccination. These receptors all come from an adult in good health.

This clone was recorded only once. The rearrangement links TRBV28 to TRBJ2-1; 7 bases fit TRBD2. Germline V lookup: CDR1 MDHEN, CDR2 SYDVKM. With 8 bases clipped from V and 2 bases from J, the junction kept 9 bases outside the gene matches. The CDR3 has 15 amino acids. This chain's CDR3 is CASRIGGTTYNEQFF. The CDR3 DNA sequence: TGTGCCAGCCGAATAGGAGGGACTACCTACAATGAGCAGTTCTTC.

The chain uses TRBV25-1 and TRBJ1-6, with no clear D. CDR1 MGHDK and CDR2 SYGVNS come from the germline V gene. V lost 8 bases and J 10 bases, leaving 12 bases between the germline ends. This CDR3 spans 12 amino acids. In DNA, the CDR3 is TGTGCCAGCGGAGAGAGTTCGTCACCCCTCCACTTT. Translating gives CASGESSSPLHF.

The chain carries TRBV6-5 and TRBJ1-4, with TRBD1 matching over 8 bases. The CDR3 is 14 residues long. Germline V lookup: CDR1 MNHEY, CDR2 SVGAGI. V lost 7 bases to trimming and J lost 8 bases; unmatched junction nucleotides: 9. The CDR3, as DNA: TGTGCCAGCATTAGACAGGGGTCTCGGGAAAAACTGTTTTTT. It codes for CASIRQGSREKLFF.

This clone was observed a single time. The chain employs TRBV20-1 and TRBJ1-5, with D maybe TRBD1 (5 bases). V was shortened by 6 bases and J by 8 bases, with 11 bases between the two germline ends. There are 11 residues in the CDR3. The V gene's germline CDR1 is DFQATT and CDR2 SNEGSKA (reference sequence). The CDR3 reads CSARQFEPQHF. For the CDR3, the DNA is TGCAGTGCCCGACAGTTTGAGCCCCAGCATTTT.

This chain joins TRBV5-1 and TRBJ1-2; the match to TRBD1 covers 11 bases. The germline V gene encodes CDR1 SGHRS and CDR2 YFSETQ. V lost 4 bases, J lost 2 bases, and 1 base stayed unmatched. The CDR3 has 14 residues. The CDR3 DNA follows: TGCGCCAGCAGCCGGGACAGGGGGAACTATGGCTACACCTTC. This codes for CASSRDRGNYGYTF. The full variable domain, with the rest looked up from reference TRBV5-1 and TRBJ1-2, is KAGVTQTPRYLIKTRGQQVTLSCSPISGHRSVSWYQQTPGQGLQFLFEYFSETQRNKGNFPGRFSGRQFSNSRSEMNVSTLELGDSALYLCASSRDRGNYGYTFGSGTRLTVV.

The chain joins TRBV28 to TRBJ1-1; D might be TRBD1 (5 bases). Trimming shortened V by 4 bases and J by 3 bases, and 12 bases separated the two germline ends. The CDR3 length is 14 residues. The V gene's germline CDR1 is MDHEN and CDR2 SYDVKM. The CDR3 DNA is TGTGCCAGCAGTTCGAATCTAGGGGACACTGAAGCTTTCTTT. Its protein is CASSSNLGDTEAFF.

V and J are TRBV9 and TRBJ1-1; TRBD1 is a possible D gene (6 bases). The CDR3 is made up of 14 amino acids. V was trimmed by 0 bases and J by 9 bases, leaving 15 bases between them. CDR1 and CDR2 (germline): SGDLS, YYNGEE. For the CDR3, the DNA is TGTGCCAGCAGCGTAGGGCAGGGGCGGGAAAAAGCTTTCTTT. Encoded protein: CASSVGQGREKAFF. Full variable domain (outside the CDR3, taken from reference TRBV9 and TRBJ1-1): DSGVTQTPKHLITATGQRVTLRCSPRSGDLSVYWYQQSLDQGLQFLIQYYNGEERAKGNILERFSAQQFPDLHSELNLSSLELGDSALYFCASSVGQGREKAFFGQGTRLTVV.

The CDR3 region has the DNA TGTGCCAGCAGCCAAGCCACAGGGGCGACCTATGGCTACACCTTC. It encodes CASSQATGATYGYTF. The chain carries TRBV4-2 and TRBJ1-2; TRBD1 matches at 7 bases. The CDR3 totals 15 residues. Germline V lookup: CDR1 LGHNA, CDR2 YNFKEQ. Unmatched junction bases numbered 6, after V lost 1 base and J lost 4 bases.

Points on this clone: This specimen includes other DNA sequences encoding the same CDR3. The rearrangement uses TRBV2 and TRBJ1-2; TRBD1 might be the D (5 bases). CDR3 length: 12 residues. CDR1 is SNHLY and CDR2 is FYNNEI in the germline V gene. Between the trimmed V and J ends, which lost 8 bases and 5 bases, there was a span of 12 bases. CDR3 loop: CASRDRVYGYTF. The CDR3 DNA reads TGTGCCAGCCGGGACCGAGTTTATGGCTACACCTTC.

The J gene is TRBJ2-7, the V gene TRBV5-6, with D uncertain. Trimming cost V 0 bases and J 4 bases, with 11 bases left between them. CDR3 size: 14 residues. CDR1 SGHDT and CDR2 YYEEEE come from the germline V gene. Written as DNA, the CDR3 is TGTGCCAGCAGCTTGGGGGGATCCGCATACGAGCAGTACTTC. Amino acid sequence: CASSLGGSAYEQYF.

J is TRBJ1-4 and V is TRBV27; D is perhaps TRBD1 (6 bases). Trimming took 7 bases from V and 3 from J, leaving 15 bases between them. This CDR3 contains 15 residues. Germline loops: CDR1 MNHEY, CDR2 SMNVEV (reference sequence). CDR3 coding DNA: TGTGCCAGCACCCTCACGGGGGGCTCTAATGAAAAACTGTTTTTT. This sequence encodes CASTLTGGSNEKLFF.

The chain has TRBV7-2 and TRBJ2-1, with D possibly being TRBD2 (6 bases). Germline values: CDR1 SGHTA, CDR2 FQGNSA. V was pared by 5 bases and J by 5 bases, with 13 bases between. The length of the CDR3 is 14 residues. The CDR3 DNA is TGTGCCAGCAGCCCTCGGGACTTAAACAATGAGCAGTTCTTC. As protein: CASSPRDLNNEQFF.